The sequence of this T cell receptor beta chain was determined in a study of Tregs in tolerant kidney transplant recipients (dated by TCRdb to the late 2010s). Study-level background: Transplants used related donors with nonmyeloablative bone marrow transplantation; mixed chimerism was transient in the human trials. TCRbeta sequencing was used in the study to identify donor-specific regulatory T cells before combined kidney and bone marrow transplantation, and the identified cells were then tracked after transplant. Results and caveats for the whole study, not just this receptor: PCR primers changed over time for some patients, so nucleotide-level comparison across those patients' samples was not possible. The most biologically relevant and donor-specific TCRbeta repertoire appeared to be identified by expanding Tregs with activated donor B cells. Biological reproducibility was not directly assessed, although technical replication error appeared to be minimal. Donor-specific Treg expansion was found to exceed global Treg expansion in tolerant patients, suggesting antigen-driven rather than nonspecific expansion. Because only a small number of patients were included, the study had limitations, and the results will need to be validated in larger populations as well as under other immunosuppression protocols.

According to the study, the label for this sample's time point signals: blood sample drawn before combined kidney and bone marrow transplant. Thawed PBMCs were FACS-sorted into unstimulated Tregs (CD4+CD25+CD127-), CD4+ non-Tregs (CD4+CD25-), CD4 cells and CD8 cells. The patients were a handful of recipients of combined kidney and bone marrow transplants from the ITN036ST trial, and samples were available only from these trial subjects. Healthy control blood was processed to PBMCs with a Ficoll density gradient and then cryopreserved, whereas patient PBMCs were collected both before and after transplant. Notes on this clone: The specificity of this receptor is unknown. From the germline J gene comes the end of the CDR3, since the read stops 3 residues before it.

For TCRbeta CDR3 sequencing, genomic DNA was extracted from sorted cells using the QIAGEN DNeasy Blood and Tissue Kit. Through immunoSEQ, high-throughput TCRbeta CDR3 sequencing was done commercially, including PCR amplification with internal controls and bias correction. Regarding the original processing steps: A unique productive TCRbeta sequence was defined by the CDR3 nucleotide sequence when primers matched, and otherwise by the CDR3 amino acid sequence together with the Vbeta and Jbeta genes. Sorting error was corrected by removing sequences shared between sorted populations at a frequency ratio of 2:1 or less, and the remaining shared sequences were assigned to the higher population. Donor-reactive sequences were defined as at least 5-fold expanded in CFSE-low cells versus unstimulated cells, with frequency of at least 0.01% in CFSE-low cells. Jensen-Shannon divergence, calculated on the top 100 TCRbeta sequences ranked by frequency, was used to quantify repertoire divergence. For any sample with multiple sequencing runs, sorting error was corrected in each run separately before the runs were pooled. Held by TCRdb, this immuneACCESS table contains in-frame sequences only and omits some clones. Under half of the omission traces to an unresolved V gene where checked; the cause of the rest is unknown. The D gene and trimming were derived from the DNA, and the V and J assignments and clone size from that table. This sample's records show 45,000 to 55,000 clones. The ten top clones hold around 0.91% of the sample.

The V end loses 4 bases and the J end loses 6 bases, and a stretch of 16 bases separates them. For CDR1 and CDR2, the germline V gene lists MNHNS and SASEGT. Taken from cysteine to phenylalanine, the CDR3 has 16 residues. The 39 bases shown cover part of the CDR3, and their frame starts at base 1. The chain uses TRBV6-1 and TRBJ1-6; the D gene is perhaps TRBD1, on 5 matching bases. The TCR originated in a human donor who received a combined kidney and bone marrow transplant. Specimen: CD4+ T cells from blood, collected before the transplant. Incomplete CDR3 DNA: TGTGCCAGCAGTGGCGACAGAGGCTGGGGTAATTCACCC. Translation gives CASSGDRGWGNSP. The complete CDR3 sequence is CASSGDRGWGNSPLHF.